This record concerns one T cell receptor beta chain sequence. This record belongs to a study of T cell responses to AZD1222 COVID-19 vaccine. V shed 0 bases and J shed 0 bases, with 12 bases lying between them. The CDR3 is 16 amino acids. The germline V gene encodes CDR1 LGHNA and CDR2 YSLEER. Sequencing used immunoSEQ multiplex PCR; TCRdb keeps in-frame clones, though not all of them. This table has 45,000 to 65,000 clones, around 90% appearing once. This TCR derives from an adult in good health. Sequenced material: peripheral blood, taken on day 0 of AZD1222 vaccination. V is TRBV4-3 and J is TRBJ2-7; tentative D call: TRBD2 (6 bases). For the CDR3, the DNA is TGCGCCAGCAGCCAAGATCTTGCGGGAAGCTCCTACGAGCAGTACTTC. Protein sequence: CASSQDLAGSSYEQYF.